This T cell receptor (beta chain) was retrieved from a study of shared clonotypes between healthy human individuals. V lost 2 bases and J lost 0, with 5 bases in between. Germline lookup yields CDR1 MNHEY and CDR2 SVGAGI. The CDR3 is made up of 14 amino acids. Of note for this clone: Other nucleotide sequences in the sample specify the same CDR3.

Every subset had its genomic DNA shared out evenly among several immunoSEQ plates. Per sorted-subset replicate PCR, input was approximately 0.2 ug DNA, representing around 28,000 T cell genomes. Only in-frame clones appear in the TCRdb table, and some are missing; sequencing was by immunoSEQ multiplex PCR. This table has 2 million to 2.5 million clones, 90% to 95% appearing once. None of the donors, who were healthy HIV-negative adults, had recently had acute infections or vaccinations. Both subsets, CD45RA+ naive and CD45RA-negative memory, were split from the CD4+ cells. The sequenced material came from naive CD4+ T cells sorted from blood. Subset given: CD45RA+ positively selected. The origin of this receptor is a man aged 18 to 35 in good health. The chain has TRBV6-5 and TRBJ1-5; possible D gene TRBD1, 5 bases. CDR3 coding DNA: TGTGCCAGCAGTTACGGGGCTAGCAATCAGCCCCAGCATTTT. It encodes CASSYGASNQPQHF.